Sequencing of this T cell receptor beta chain was carried out in a study of vaccination effects on CD4 cells after COVID-19 (dated by TCRdb to the early 2020s). Some background on the complete study: Each participant got two doses of an mRNA SARS-CoV-2 vaccine, either BNT162b2 or mRNA-1273. Altogether, some ten COVID-19 convalescent patients and a few SARS-CoV-2-naive healthy vaccine recipients made up the full study. SARS-CoV-2 spike-specific CD4+ TCR repertoires from before and after mRNA vaccination were compared in COVID-19 convalescent patients and in infection-naive vaccine recipients. Cultures from other donors in the study were sequenced with the Oncomine TCR Beta short-read assay on an Illumina iSeq 100.

From the cysteine up to the phenylalanine, the CDR3 has a length of 16 residues. Only the CDR3 region is kept as DNA, spanning 48 bases read in frame from base 1. Relative to germline, V is 7 bases shorter and J is 4 bases shorter, with 22 bases between their ends. The germline V gene (reference sequence) yields LNHDA for CDR1 and SQIVND for CDR2. The study at large found these results: The study was limited by a small number of convalescent patients, and early post-infection timepoints were lacking. In healthy vaccine recipients, vaccine-induced clones were almost all SARS-CoV-2 mono-reactive, with only 1 of 255 being cross-reactive with common cold coronaviruses. Marked clonal contraction was observed in both infection-induced and vaccine-induced clones at late post-vaccination timepoints, consistent with waning T cell responses.

Library prep was done by the immunoSEQ multiplex PCR assay. DNA from the cultured, isolated CD4+ T cells was subjected to TCR beta CDR3 sequencing. On the authors' methods: Non-productive TCR sequences were discarded, and reads were trimmed to the CDR3 region, with only CDR3s of 7 or more amino acids retained. Antigen-specific clonotypes were identified using the MANAFEST web app by comparison of expansion in peptide wells against reference cultures. Positive clones required FDR<0.05 expansion versus reference and all other wells, odds ratio above 5, and frequency above 0.1% in two replicate wells. A clonotype was called cross-reactive if it was significantly expanded both in SARS-CoV-2 spike wells and in at least one common cold coronavirus spike condition. CDR3 similarity was assessed by Levenshtein distance using the stringdist R package, and unrooted trees were constructed with ape in R 3.6.1. Here the immuneACCESS table is served through TCRdb, limited to in-frame sequences with V and J called. Missing clones are a known gap in these copies; in checked studies unresolved V genes cover under half, and the rest lacks a known reason. V, J and clone size are taken as reported in that table, and D and trimming were inferred from the DNA itself. Recorded for this sample are fewer than 65,000 clones; roughly 79% of them occurred a single time. 2% to 2.5% of the sample rests with the top ten.

In the ViraFEST assay, PBMC were stimulated with viral peptide pools, and TCR sequencing was then used to find antigen-specific CD4+ T cell clonotypes based on their expansion. After roughly 11 days of culture, CD4+ T cells were isolated with the EasySep CD4+ T cell isolation kit. The absence of prior SARS-CoV-2 infection in healthy vaccine recipients was confirmed by negative nucleocapsid antibodies before and after vaccination. Two million PBMC per well were cultured in IMDM with roughly 5% human AB serum, around 9.1 IU/ml IL-2 and gentamicin, plus 10 ug/ml peptides. On days 3 and 7, half of the culture medium was replaced with fresh IL-2-containing medium. Unless otherwise noted, each peptide stimulation condition was cultured in triplicate wells. Using Ficoll-Paque Plus gradient centrifugation, PBMC were separated from whole blood and then either used fresh or cryopreserved at -140C. The overlapping peptide pools covered the spike proteins of SARS-CoV-2 as well as those of the common cold coronaviruses HCoV-NL63, HCoV-OC43 and HCoV-229E. The QIAamp micro DNA kit was used to extract genomic DNA from the cultured CD4+ T cells.

Comment on this clone: Its antigen is still unknown. No base quality information exists; no much larger clone differs at one position.

This chain is built from TRBV19 and TRBJ1-1; TRBD1 could be the D gene, as 5 bases match. The sample was CD4+ T cells from PBMCs cultured with HCoV-229E spike peptides, taken before COVID-19 vaccination. The intended sense of this specimen's cell subset or site label: HCoV-229E spike overlapping peptide pool stimulation. The sequence was collected from a human donor who received a COVID-19 vaccine. The CDR3 protein: CASTLYSGGGATEAFF. The bases are TGTGCCAGTACCCTGTATAGCGGGGGTGGTGCCACTGAAGCTTTCTTT.